A selection of T cell receptor beta chains follows, all from one sample in a study of T cell responses to AZD1222 COVID-19 vaccine. Libraries were prepared by immunoSEQ multiplex PCR; TCRdb keeps only in-frame clonotypes and omits some of them. The sample shows around 130,000 clones, around 91% of them seen only once. Material: peripheral blood, obtained on day 0 of AZD1222 vaccination. These receptors were obtained from an adult in good health. Each CDR3 is given with its conserved first and last residue.

TRBJ1-1 TRBV5-1 CASSLGAGFEAFF
TRBJ2-7 TRBV4-2 CASSQVPGGFDEQYF
TRBJ2-1 TRBV10-2 CASGTSGVDNEQFF
TRBJ1-4 TRBV11-2 CASSLGQGSEKLFF
TRBJ1-3 TRBV3-1/TRBV3-2 CASSQVAHLSGNTIYF
TRBJ1-5 TRBV19 CASSSTGRVSQPQHF
TRBJ2-1 TRBV4-1 CASSQGLAVSSYNEQFF
TRBJ1-5 TRBV7-6 CASSQFPGQNQPQHF
TRBJ1-5 TRBV2 CASRKDRGDQPQHF
TRBJ2-5 TRBV3-1/TRBV3-2 CASSQAKSGRRETQYF
TRBJ2-7 TRBV10-1 CASSVTRGLGEQYF
TRBJ2-1 TRBV5-4 CASSLETSGRTTYNEQFF
TRBJ2-7 TRBV2 CATSRQAGYEQYF
TRBJ1-4 TRBV27 CASRQWTSTNEKLFF
TRBJ2-3 TRBV5-1 CASSITGDSTDTQYF
TRBJ2-1 TRBV7-2 CASSWTSGRGYNEQFF
TRBJ1-6 TRBV19 CASSLDGTWGSPLHF
TRBJ1-1 TRBV27 CASSPIDSVSGTEAFF
TRBJ1-1 TRBV6-5 CASKKNVNTEAFF
TRBJ2-5 TRBV28 CASTTRGKRNQETQYF
TRBJ1-2 TRBV19 CASSIDTTNYGYTF
TRBJ2-7 TRBV7-2 CASSRTKGREQYF
TRBJ1-6 TRBV7-2 CASSARPGDSYNSPLHF
TRBJ1-3 TRBV12-5 CASGGGYSGNTIYF
TRBJ2-1 TRBV20-1 CSASPARGGADNEQFF
TRBJ2-1 TRBV30 CAWNSAPSGSNHEQFF
TRBJ2-7 TRBV19 CASSLQESSYEQYF
TRBJ2-1 TRBV9 CASSPRLAGVLNEQFF
TRBJ2-3 TRBV20-1 CSANDEFTQYF
TRBJ2-7 TRBV4-1 CASSLSLGYEQYF
TRBJ1-1 TRBV18 CASSNNRIEAFF
TRBJ1-4 TRBV6-5 CASRKSGVNEKLFF
TRBJ1-3 TRBV7-9 CASSPPSGSGNTIYF
TRBJ2-7 TRBV5-1 CASSWTSGSSSYEQYF
TRBJ2-7 TRBV18 CASSPRDRRAYYEQYF
TRBJ2-7 TRBV10-2 CASKGIAGPTYEQYF
TRBJ1-4 TRBV5-1 CASSLSVANEKLFF